This T cell receptor (beta chain) was obtained from a study of beta chain features in type 1 diabetes. At the level of the study: The samples had 100 million to 140 million sorted cells examined in all. Study-level points and caveats: Moderate yet significant TCRB CDR3 shortening was seen in Type 1 diabetes patients in all four CD4+ subsets. In these data, an HLA type influence on TCRB rearrangement remained unresolved.

About this clone: Its antigen remains unidentified.

CDR3 size: 16 residues. V dropped 5 bases and J dropped 1 base, with 15 bases sitting between them. CDR1 MDHEN and CDR2 SYDVKM come from the germline V gene. The entirety of the isolated RNA underwent reverse transcription, so expressed TCRB transcripts were sequenced. Produced via immunoSEQ multiplex PCR; TCRdb's table is partial and in-frame only. The repertoire holds about 650,000 clones, roughly 12% seen once, with around 0.12% in the top ten. The J gene is TRBJ1-5, the V gene TRBV28, with a tentative D call TRBD1 (6 bases). The sequencing sample was made of naive CD4+ T cells from blood. The receptor was isolated from a man aged 30-40 years with type 1 diabetes. CDR3: CASSPRGRGSNQPQHF. As DNA, the CDR3 is TGTGCCAGCAGTCCCCGGGGGCGCGGGAGCAATCAGCCCCAGCATTTT.